This TCR beta chain emerged from a study of OX40 agonist ivuxolimab in advanced cancers. At the level of the study: Intravenous ivuxolimab was administered to patients every 2 weeks at 0.01 to 10 mg/kg.

Deletions cut 1 base from V and 3 bases from J, with 9 bases between. Germline V CDR1 and CDR2: MNHEY, SVGAGI. The length of the CDR3 is 14 residues. Clones were sequenced by immunoSEQ multiplex PCR, and TCRdb holds only the in-frame ones, with some missing. Of about 69,000 clones listed, over 60% are singletons. This chain links TRBV6-5 with TRBJ1-2; no reliable D call. Sequenced material: CD4+ or CD8+ T cells sorted from blood, taken in a trial of the OX40 agonist ivuxolimab. This sequence originates from an adult with an advanced solid tumor such as melanoma, head and neck, liver or kidney cancer. The CDR3: CASSYWGLDYGYTF. The DNA of the CDR3 is TGTGCCAGCAGTTACTGGGGTTTGGACTATGGCTACACCTTC.